This TCR beta chain is drawn from a study of T cell changes during pregnancy in multiple sclerosis. Produced via immunoSEQ multiplex PCR; TCRdb's table is partial and in-frame only. The table lists around 80,000 clones, around 90% of them singletons, with more than 1.4% in the top ten. The CDR3 length is 13 residues. Per germline, CDR1 MNHNY and CDR2 SVGAGI (reference sequence). V was pared by 5 bases and J by 0 bases, with 5 bases between. This TCR was sampled from a female donor with multiple sclerosis, enrolled in a pregnancy study. The chain couples TRBV6-6 to TRBJ1-3; the D is unclear. Specimen: peripheral blood, collected before pregnancy. The CDR3 nucleotides are TGTGCCAGCAGTCGTAGCTCTGGAAACACCATATATTTT. Translation: CASSRSSGNTIYF.